These T cell receptor beta chains were read from a single sample in a study of cytomegalovirus exposure and HLA in healthy donors. Profiling relied on immunoSEQ multiplex PCR, and the TCRdb table lists in-frame clones only, not all of them. The sample lists 230,000 or so clones, 85% to 90% seen once, with roughly 3% in the top ten. The sample taken for sequencing was PBMCs. All receptors come from a woman aged 18-35 years in good health and CMV-seronegative. The CDR3 runs from the conserved cysteine through the conserved F or W. D genes are given only for firm matches. The size entry is marked missing in some rows and otherwise reads once, few, many or a size class.

V	J	size	D	DNA	CDR3
TRBV28	TRBJ2-1	-	TRBD2	TGTGCCAGCAGTTTCCTCTTGGGAGGGAGCGGGAGGGCCGTTAATGAGCAGTTCTTC	CASSFLLGGSGRAVNEQFF
TRBV7-9	TRBJ2-7	-	-	TGTGCCAGCAGCTTAGGGACGGGGGTTAGGTACGAGCAGTACTTC	CASSLGTGVRYEQYF
TRBV7-2	TRBJ2-1	-	-	TGTGCCAGCAGCTTAGCGCCCAGGAATGAGCAGTTCTTC	CASSLAPRNEQFF
TRBV15	TRBJ2-1	-	-	TGTGCCACCAGCAGAGAGGGGCGCTGGACGGCAGGTGAGCAGTTCTTC	CATSREGRWTAGEQFF
TRBV7-9	TRBJ2-7	-	-	TGTGCCAGCAGCTTACATTTCGGAGATGCAGAGCAGTACTTC	CASSLHFGDAEQYF
TRBV6-1	TRBJ2-1	-	TRBD2	TGTGCCAGCAGCCCGGGACTACAAAACAATGAGCAGTTCTTC	CASSPGLQNNEQFF
TRBV28	TRBJ1-2	-	TRBD1	TGTGCCAGCAGTTTGCCCGGACAGGATGGCTACACCTTC	CASSLPGQDGYTF
TRBV29-1	TRBJ2-3	-	TRBD1	TGCAGCGTTGGGGGAACGACAGGGGCAGATACGCAGTATTTT	CSVGGTTGADTQYF
TRBV6-5	TRBJ2-7	-	TRBD1	TGTGCCAGCAGGGACGACAGGGGGCTTTGGGGCGAGCAGTACTTC	CASRDDRGLWGEQYF
TRBV7-9	TRBJ2-7	-	-	TGTGCCAGCAGCTTAGCTGGCAGCTACGAGCAGTACTTC	CASSLAGSYEQYF
TRBV10-3	TRBJ1-1	-	-	TGTGCCATCATGGGCGCGGGGCCCACTGAAGCTTTCTTT	CAIMGAGPTEAFF
TRBV15	TRBJ2-3	-	-	TGTGCCACCAGTAGCAGGACATCAAGCACAGATACGCAGTATTTT	CATSSRTSSTDTQYF
TRBV9	TRBJ2-3	-	TRBD2	TGTGCCAGCAGCGTAGACGGCCAGCGGGAGATCCCAGATACGCAGTATTTT	CASSVDGQREIPDTQYF
TRBV28	TRBJ2-7	few	TRBD2	TGTGCCAGCAGTAAGCTTAGCGGGAGGGTTTCAAGCTCCTACGAGCAGTACTTC	CASSKLSGRVSSSYEQYF
TRBV14	TRBJ2-2	few	-	TGTGCCAGCAGCCAAGACCCTAATGCCGGGGAGCTGTTTTTT	CASSQDPNAGELFF
TRBV28	TRBJ2-1	-	TRBD1	TGTGCCAGCAGTTTAGCCAGGAAACTGACAGGGAATTTGCAGTTCTTC	CASSLARKLTGNLQFF
TRBV15	TRBJ1-5	many	-	TGTGCCACCAGCATTCAGGGAAGCAATCAGCCCCAGCATTTT	CATSIQGSNQPQHF
TRBV29-1	TRBJ2-1	-	TRBD2	TGCAGCGTTGAAGCCCGGGGTAGCGGGAGCTCCTACAATGAGCAGTTCTTC	CSVEARGSGSSYNEQFF
TRBV6-1	TRBJ2-3	-	-	TGTGCCAGCAGTGACCGGGGCAGGGGGGGCACAGATACGCAGTATTTT	CASSDRGRGGTDTQYF
TRBV4-2	TRBJ2-4	-	-	TGTGCCAGCAGCCAAGTGGGAAAAGGAGGAGCCAAAAACATTCAGTACTTC	CASSQVGKGGAKNIQYF
TRBV6-5	TRBJ2-5	-	-	TGTGCCAGCAGTCTACAAACAGGGCCGGGGACCCAGTACTTC	CASSLQTGPGTQYF
TRBV12-5	TRBJ2-3	-	-	TGTGCTAGTGGTTTCAGAAGGGGAGATACGCAGTATTTT	CASGFRRGDTQYF
TRBV4-3	TRBJ2-1	-	TRBD2	TGCGCCAGCAGCCAAGATGCTAGCGGGTCGAGCTCCTACAATGAGCAGTTCTTC	CASSQDASGSSSYNEQFF
TRBV7-7	TRBJ2-7	-	TRBD2	TGTGCTAGCAGCCTGACTAGCGGGAATGACGAGCAGTACTTC	CASSLTSGNDEQYF
TRBV9	TRBJ2-2	-	-	TGTGCCAGCAATGAAGGAGCGGGCCTCATCACCGGGGAGCTGTTTTTT	CASNEGAGLITGELFF
TRBV7-2	TRBJ1-1	few	-	TGTGCCAGCACCTTCTGGAGGAACACTGAAGCTTTCTTT	CASTFWRNTEAFF
TRBV28	TRBJ1-2	-	TRBD1	TGTGCCAGCAGCTCCGTGCCAGGGGGCGAAGTTAACTATGGCTACACCTTC	CASSSVPGGEVNYGYTF
TRBV28	TRBJ2-5	-	-	TGTGCCAGCAGTTTAGAACAGGACCGACTGGCCCAGTACTTC	CASSLEQDRLAQYF
TRBV23-1	TRBJ2-1	-	-	TGCGCCAGCAGTCACCAAAATGAGCAGTTCTTC	CASSHQNEQFF
TRBV4-2	TRBJ2-4	-	TRBD2	TGTGCCAGCAGCCAAGATACTAGCGGGATCGCCGACCAAAACATTCAGTACTTC	CASSQDTSGIADQNIQYF
TRBV28	TRBJ2-1	-	-	TGTGCCAGCAGTTTATCTCCCCGAAGTAGCGGCAATGAGCAGTTCTTC	CASSLSPRSSGNEQFF
TRBV25-1	TRBJ1-4	-	-	TGTGCCAGCAGTCCACCCTACAGGGAAGGGGAAAAACTGTTTTTT	CASSPPYREGEKLFF
TRBV10-3	TRBJ2-1	-	TRBD2	TGTGCCATTAGAACCGGGACTAGCGCCAACAATGAGCAGTTCTTC	CAIRTGTSANNEQFF
TRBV19	TRBJ2-6	-	TRBD1	TGTGCCAGTAGTATAGCCAGGGGGCAATCTGGGGCCAACGTCCTGACTTTC	CASSIARGQSGANVLTF
TRBV2	TRBJ1-1	-	-	TGTGCCAGCGATGTCTCTTCGACAAGGAACACTGAAGCTTTCTTT	CASDVSSTRNTEAFF